The T cell receptor (beta chain) under discussion was sequenced for a study of T cells in tumors after PD-1 blockade. Study details: Each patient got pembrolizumab 200 mg every 3 weeks or cemiplimab 350 mg every 2 weeks. Mean per blood sample: 113,528 templates (roughly 21,000-270,000), around 35,000 unique clonotypes.

Sequenced by immunoSEQ multiplex PCR; TCRdb stores in-frame clones only, minus some. The sample holds 55,000 to 65,000 clones; around 80% are singletons and the top ten take around an eighth. Unmatched junction bases numbered 6, after V lost 1 base and J lost 2 bases. The CDR3 totals 16 residues. The V gene's germline CDR1 is LGHNA and CDR2 YNFKEQ. This receptor was obtained from a human donor with basal cell carcinoma. The sequenced sample was PBMCs, obtained before anti-PD-1 treatment. The rearrangement links TRBV4-2 to TRBJ2-3; 7 nucleotides align to TRBD2. The CDR3 protein is CASSQVAGEITDTQYF. In nucleotides, the CDR3 is TGTGCCAGCAGCCAAGTGGCGGGGGAGATCACAGATACGCAGTATTTT.